This T cell receptor beta chain was captured in a study of spatial heterogeneity in lung cancer. Germline CDR1 reads LNHDA; CDR2 reads SQIVND (reference sequence). This CDR3 comprises 15 residues. The ends lost 4 bases at V and 0 bases at J; junction bases unmatched: 4. Time point given: sample taken at primary tumor resection. The input material, whole RNA from tumor, nontumor lung or frozen PBMC, was sequenced unsorted. The approximately 78 donors had untreated early-stage non-small cell lung cancer. Every TCR cDNA molecule bore a unique molecular identifier. TCRdb re-called the 5' RACE reads through MiXCR, storing one row per CDR3 protein. The sample holds 89,000 or so distinct CDR3 sequences, about a fifth seen once. This clonotype showed up many times.

This TCR was sampled from a male donor with early-stage non-small cell lung cancer. Sequenced material: PBMCs, taken at surgery. The chain joins TRBV19 to TRBJ2-3; 7 positions agree with TRBD2. Here the CDR3 reads CASSTLAESTDTQYF. Here the CDR3 DNA reads TGTGCCAGTAGTACTCTAGCGGAGAGCACAGATACGCAGTATTTT.